Following are 5 T cell receptor beta chains from one sample sequenced in a study of T cells after yellow fever vaccination. One entry per CDR3 protein results from TCRdb running MiXCR on the 5' RACE reads. The data hold some 240,000 distinct CDR3 sequences, with 3.6% observed a single time. The sequenced sample was PBMCs, obtained 15 days after the yellow fever booster vaccination. The receptors here all came from a man between 18 and 29 years old who received the YFV17D yellow fever vaccine.

This clonotype appeared many times. This chain connects TRBV12-3 or TRBV12-4 to TRBJ2-7; D is perhaps TRBD2 (7 bases). The CDR3 contains 12 residues. The V end lost 4 bases, the J end lost 6 bases, and 10 bases lay between the germline ends. The CDR3 sequence is CASSWGGSEQYV. The CDR3 nucleotides are TGTGCCAGCAGTTGGGGGGGCTCCGAGCAGTACGTC.

This clonotype was detected many times. The J gene is TRBJ1-5, the V gene TRBV20-1, with 9 bases lining up with TRBD1. CDR1 is DFQATT, CDR2 SNEGSKA, per germline (reference sequence). V trimming: 5 bases; J trimming: 6 bases; junction bases outside the gene matches: 5. CDR3 size: 13 residues. The CDR3 sequence: CSARDREAQPQHF. The CDR3 nucleotides read TGCAGTGCTCGGGACAGGGAGGCTCAGCCCCAGCATTTT.

The chain links TRBV27 to TRBJ2-2; 10 bases are a match to TRBD2. CDR3 length equals 16 residues. V shed 4 bases, J shed 1 base, and the junction held 3 bases outside the gene matches. CDR1 and CDR2 (germline): MNHEY, SMNVEV (reference sequence). CDR3 protein: CASSSWTSGNTGELFF. For the CDR3, the DNA is TGTGCCAGCAGTTCCTGGACTAGCGGGAACACCGGGGAGCTGTTTTTT.

This clonotype was seen repeatedly, ten times or more. The chain recombines TRBV4-1 with TRBJ1-6; a weak D match, TRBD1 (5 bases). Germline lookup yields CDR1 MGHRA and CDR2 YSYEKL. Between the trimmed V and J ends, which lost 0 bases and 13 bases, there was a span of 16 bases. This CDR3 is 15 amino acids long. The CDR3 DNA reads as TGCGCCAGCAGCCAAGAGGCGACAGTCCCTATGCCCCTCCACTTT. Translated, it gives CASSQEATVPMPLHF.

This clonotype has ten or more counts. V is TRBV7-6 and J is TRBJ1-2; 9 bases line up with TRBD1. Losses at the gene ends were 5 bases for V and 8 bases for J; bases not matched to a gene: 15. Germline CDR1 and CDR2: SGHVS and FNYEAQ. The CDR3 length is 16 residues. The CDR3 protein is CASSPVPGQGLRGYTF. CDR3 DNA: TGTGCCAGCAGCCCAGTCCCGGGACAGGGATTGCGGGGCTACACCTTC. The entire variable domain, with the rest obtained from reference TRBV7-6 and TRBJ1-2, is as follows: GAGVSQSPRYKVTKRGQDVALRCDPISGHVSLYWYRQALGQGPEFLTYFNYEAQQDKSGLPNDRFSAERPEGSISTLTIQRTEQRDSAMYRCASSPVPGQGLRGYTFGSGTRLTVV.